This T cell receptor (beta chain) stems from a study of blood T cells in healthy people across ages. Findings and caveats of the study: The long-lived group displayed more naive CD4+ cells, plus higher diversity, than the aged donors did.

This clonotype occurred many times. Its antigen is unknown. The germline V gene encodes CDR1 MGHRA and CDR2 YSYEKL. V was cut by 5 bases and J by 10 bases, with 23 bases left in between. The CDR3 spans 16 residues. A second PCR of roughly 7 to 11 cycles used a sample-barcoded 5' primer and a J-beta primer mix. Through a template-switch adaptor with 12 random nucleotides, each cDNA molecule received a tag. Every sample gave at least 3 million paired-end reads containing CDR3. TCRdb fed the 5' RACE reads into MiXCR, producing one record per CDR3 protein. The sample holds 550,000 to 750,000 distinct CDR3 sequences; 20% to 25% are singletons and the top ten take under 4%.

The clonotype was recovered from a man in his 70s in good health. Source material: blood. J is TRBJ1-4 and V is TRBV4-1, with a possible D match to TRBD1 (5 bases). The CDR3 nucleotides read TGCGCCAGCAGCGGCTACCCTCGGAGGGGCTCGGGAAAACTGTTTTTT. Translating it yields CASSGYPRRGSGKLFF.